This T cell receptor beta chain was found in a study of blood T cell repertoires in COVID-19. Authors' methods: Reference gene primer amplification gave estimated nucleated cell counts. Method: immunoSEQ multiplex PCR; TCRdb's copy keeps in-frame clones and lacks some. V, J and clone size are taken as reported in that table, and D and trimming were inferred from the DNA itself. Of roughly 60,000 clones listed, about 87% are singletons. Between the trimmed V and J ends, which lost 1 base and 3 bases, there was a span of 10 bases. The CDR3 runs 14 residues. CDR1 SGHNT and CDR2 YYREEE come from the germline V gene (reference sequence).

The TCR was taken from a man aged 40-49 years with COVID-19, enrolled during active disease. The J gene is TRBJ2-5, the V gene TRBV5-4; D is ambiguous. The sequenced material came from peripheral blood. The CDR3 DNA reads TGTGCCAGCAGCTTGTCCGGCACAGAAGAGACCCAGTACTTC. It specifies CASSLSGTEETQYF.